This T cell receptor beta chain was documented in a study of breast tumors, draining lymph nodes, adjacent tissues. General study results and limits: Compared with lymph nodes, tumors were less diverse; compared with nontumor tissue, more. Data only fit, rather than demonstrated, lymph node origin of most tumor T cells. Luminal-like breast cancer showed significantly higher tumor–nontumor repertoire similarity than basal-like.

This clonotype was picked up many times. Its antigen remains unknown. TCRdb used MiXCR to reprocess the multiplex PCR reads, holding one entry per CDR3 protein. This table has 200,000 or so distinct CDR3 sequences, 25% to 40% appearing once. Axillary draining lymph nodes of breast cancer patients supplied the node samples. Trimming pared 2 bases from V and 3 bases from J, leaving 5 bases between. The CDR3 is 12 amino acids. Sequenced sample: axillary lymph node tissue. This clonotype originated in a female donor with breast cancer. Some clones in this sample may be carry-over from other donors' samples. The chain links TRBV12-3 or TRBV12-4 to TRBJ2-7; tentative D call: TRBD1 (5 bases). In nucleotides, the CDR3 is TGTGCCAGCAGTTTAAGGGGCTACGAGCAGTACTTC. This sequence encodes CASSLRGYEQYF.